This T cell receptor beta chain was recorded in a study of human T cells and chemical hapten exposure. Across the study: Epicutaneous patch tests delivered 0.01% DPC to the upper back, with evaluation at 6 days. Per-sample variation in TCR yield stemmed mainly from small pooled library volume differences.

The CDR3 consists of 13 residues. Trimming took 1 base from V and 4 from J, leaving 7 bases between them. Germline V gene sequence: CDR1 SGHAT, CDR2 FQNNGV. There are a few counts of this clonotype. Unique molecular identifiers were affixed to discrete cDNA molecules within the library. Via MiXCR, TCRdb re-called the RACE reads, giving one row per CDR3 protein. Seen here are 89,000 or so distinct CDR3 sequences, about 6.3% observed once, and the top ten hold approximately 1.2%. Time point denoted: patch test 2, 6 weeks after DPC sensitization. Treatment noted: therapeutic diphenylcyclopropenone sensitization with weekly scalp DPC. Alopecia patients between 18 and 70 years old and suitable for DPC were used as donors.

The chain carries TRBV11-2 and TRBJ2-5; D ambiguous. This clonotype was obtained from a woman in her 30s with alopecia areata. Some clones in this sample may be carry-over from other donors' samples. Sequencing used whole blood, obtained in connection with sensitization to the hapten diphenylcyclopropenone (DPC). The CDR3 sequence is CASSLGLGETQYF. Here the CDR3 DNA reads TGTGCCAGCAGCTTAGGTCTTGGAGAGACCCAGTACTTC.